This T cell receptor beta chain was recorded in a study of Tregs in tolerant kidney transplant recipients. CDR1 SGHVS and CDR2 FNYEAQ come from the germline V gene. The CDR3 covers 14 residues. Between the trimmed V and J ends, which lost 2 bases and 8 bases, there was a span of 12 bases. The study's findings and limits: The small number of patients limits these findings pending further validation. Tolerant patients' donor-specific Tregs expanded beyond overall Tregs, suggesting antigen-driven growth. No direct test of biological reproducibility was done here. Expanding Tregs on activated donor B cells appeared to best identify donor-specific TCRbeta clones.

Using immunoSEQ multiplex PCR, the repertoire was profiled, and TCRdb retains in-frame clones only, with some absent. The sample carries 90,000 or so clones, under 95% recorded once. Regarding this clone: Its matching antigen is unknown.

Related graft donors supplied nonmyeloablative bone marrow transplants, and mixed chimerism was transient. The chain employs TRBV7-6 and TRBJ1-4; possible D gene TRBD1, 5 bases. The source is a human patient who received a combined kidney and bone marrow transplant. The graft donor may be the source of some T cells. The source material was CD4+ T cells from blood (PBMCs), sampled 12 months after the transplant. The CDR3 DNA follows: TGTGCCAGCAGCTTATCAGGGCCACGGGAAAAACTGTTTTTT. Translation gives CASSLSGPREKLFF.